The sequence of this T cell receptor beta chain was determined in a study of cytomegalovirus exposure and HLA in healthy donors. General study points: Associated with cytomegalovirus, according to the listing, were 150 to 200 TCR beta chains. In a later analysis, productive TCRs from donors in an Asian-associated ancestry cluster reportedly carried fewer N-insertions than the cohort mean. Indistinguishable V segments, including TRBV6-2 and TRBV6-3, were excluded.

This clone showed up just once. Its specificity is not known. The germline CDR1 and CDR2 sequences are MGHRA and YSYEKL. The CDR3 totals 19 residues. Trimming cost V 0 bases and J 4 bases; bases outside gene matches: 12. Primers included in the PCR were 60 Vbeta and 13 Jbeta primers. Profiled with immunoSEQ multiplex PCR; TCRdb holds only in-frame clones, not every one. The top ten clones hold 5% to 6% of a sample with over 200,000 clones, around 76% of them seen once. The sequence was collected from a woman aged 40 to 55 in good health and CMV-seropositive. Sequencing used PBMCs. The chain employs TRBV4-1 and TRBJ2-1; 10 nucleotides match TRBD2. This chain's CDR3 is CASSQDAGSGGASYNEQFF. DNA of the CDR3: TGCGCCAGCAGCCAAGATGCAGGGAGCGGGGGGGCGTCGTACAATGAGCAGTTCTTC.